Sequencing of this TCR beta chain was carried out in a study of CD8 T cells in ankylosing spondylitis. For TCR beta, libraries came from quantitative 5'-RACE with molecular barcodes. TCRdb analysed the 5' RACE reads with MiXCR anew, one entry per CDR3 protein. This table has roughly 38,000 distinct CDR3 sequences, 3% appearing once. V shed 0 bases and J shed 2 bases, with 11 bases lying between them. Germline V gene data show CDR1 as SGDLS and CDR2 as YYNGEE. The CDR3 is 15 amino acids. Findings of the study overall: Clones linked to disease were reported to show significant enrichment in matched ankylosing spondylitis synovial fluid.

This clonotype was observed at least ten times. Antigen specificity is unknown. The chain combines TRBV9 with TRBJ2-5, with D perhaps matching TRBD1 (7 bases). The TCR sequence derives from a male donor with ankylosing spondylitis or in good health (not recorded which). The specimen sequenced was blood, either unsorted or a sorted T cell fraction (not recorded which). CDR3 amino acids: CASSVAGGRQETQYF. In DNA, the CDR3 is TGTGCCAGCAGCGTAGCAGGGGGGCGACAAGAGACCCAGTACTTC.